The 25 T cell receptor beta chains presented below share a single source sample, sequenced in a study of radiation and T cells in renal cell carcinoma. Time point in this sample: blood 2 weeks post-SBRT. The treatment here: 15 Gy SBRT to primary tumor, nephrectomy 4 weeks later. The repertoire was sequenced with immunoSEQ multiplex PCR; TCRdb's copy has only in-frame clones and lacks some. The data hold 120,000 or so clones, with 88% observed a single time. This specimen was blood, taken from a patient whose treatment included radiotherapy and nephrectomy. Receptors were obtained from an older woman with renal cell carcinoma.

The chain combines TRBV5-1 with TRBJ1-1, with D possibly TRBD1 on 6 matching bases. The germline CDR1 and CDR2 sequences are SGHRS and YFSETQ. CDR3 length: 14 amino acids. The V end lost 3 bases, the J end lost 1 base, and 10 bases lay between the germline ends. CDR3 amino acids: CASSSQGGNTEAFF. The CDR3 region has the DNA TGCGCCAGCAGCTCGCAAGGGGGGAACACTGAAGCTTTCTTT.

This rearrangement joins TRBV6-6 to TRBJ1-6; the D is unclear. The CDR3 sequence is 14 residues long. V was pared by 6 bases and J by 5 bases, with 11 bases between. Germline lookup yields CDR1 MNHNY and CDR2 SVGAGI (reference sequence). CDR3 sequence: CASRSDGNNSPLHF. The CDR3 DNA follows: TGTGCCAGCAGGTCCGACGGGAATAATTCACCCCTCCACTTT.

The chain combines TRBV4-3 with TRBJ1-4, with 10 bases aligning to TRBD1. CDR3 size: 15 residues. Losses at the gene ends were 0 bases for V and 8 bases for J; bases not matched to a gene: 3. The V gene's germline CDR1 is LGHNA and CDR2 YSLEER. For the CDR3, the DNA is TGCGCCAGCAGCCAAGAAGGGACAGGGGAAGAAAAACTGTTTTTT. Translation: CASSQEGTGEEKLFF.

This clone came up a few times. The chain links TRBV6-1 to TRBJ2-1, with a possible D match to TRBD2 (5 bases). This CDR3 has 13 amino acids. Trimming took 7 bases from V and 3 from J, leaving 10 bases between them. Germline assignment: CDR1 MNHNS and CDR2 SASEGT. DNA of the CDR3: TGTGCCAGCAACAGAGGGATCTACAATGAGCAGTTCTTC. This sequence encodes CASNRGIYNEQFF.

The chain has TRBV7-6 and TRBJ1-6; 8 bases map to TRBD1. The length of the CDR3 is 18 residues. The J segment lost 0 bases and the V segment lost 2 bases, leaving 6 bases of the junction unmatched. Germline CDR1 is SGHVS and CDR2 is FNYEAQ. The CDR3 protein is CASSLRTGRSSYNSPLHF. DNA for the CDR3: TGTGCCAGCAGCTTACGGACAGGGAGGAGCTCCTATAATTCACCCCTCCACTTT.

This chain uses TRBV15 with TRBJ2-4; D is unresolved. The germline CDR1 and CDR2 sequences are LNHNV and YYDKDF (reference sequence). Trimming took off 3 bases at V and 2 bases at J, with 14 bases between the two ends. The CDR3 totals 16 residues. The CDR3 region has the DNA TGTGCCACCAGCAGGGGAAGGGATACCACCAAAAACATTCAGTACTTC. Its protein product is CATSRGRDTTKNIQYF.

This clone has a single count. The chain has TRBV4-3 and TRBJ1-3, with unresolved D. The CDR3 extends over 16 amino acids. Germline CDR1 reads LGHNA; CDR2 reads YSLEER. With 1 base removed from V and 0 bases from J, the gap between germline ends came to 10 bases. CDR3 DNA: TGCGCCAGCAGCCAAGGTGCTCAGGTCTCTGGAAACACCATATATTTT. It codes for CASSQGAQVSGNTIYF.

The J gene is TRBJ2-1, the V gene TRBV7-9; D unclear. The CDR3 extends over 14 amino acids. V shed 3 bases and J shed 8 bases, with 14 bases lying between them. Germline values: CDR1 SEHNR, CDR2 FQNEAQ (reference sequence). CDR3 nucleotide sequence: TGTGCCAGCAGCTTCGGCGATCCAGTCGATGAGCAGTTCTTC. Protein sequence: CASSFGDPVDEQFF.

The V gene is TRBV6-1, the J gene TRBJ1-5, with D maybe TRBD1 (6 bases). The CDR3 is 15 amino acids. CDR1 and CDR2 (germline): MNHNS, SASEGT. V gave up 1 base and J gave up 2 bases, with 9 bases separating them. The CDR3 DNA is TGTGCCAGCAGTGAAGAGTCAGGGGGCAATCAGCCCCAGCATTTT. It encodes CASSEESGGNQPQHF.

The chain joins TRBV6-1 to TRBJ2-6; D may be TRBD1 (5 bases). This CDR3 is 14 amino acids long. V gave up 6 bases and J gave up 2 bases, with 8 bases separating them. Per the germline V gene, CDR1 is MNHNS and CDR2 is SASEGT. CDR3 sequence reads: CASSGHTGANVLTF. CDR3 coding DNA: TGTGCCAGCAGCGGACATACTGGGGCCAACGTCCTGACTTTC.

The chain carries TRBV6-4 and TRBJ1-1, with D hard to call. Per the germline V gene, CDR1 is MRHNA and CDR2 is SNTAGT. This CDR3 contains 14 residues. V lost 3 bases, J lost 1 base, and 9 bases lay in between. The CDR3 sequence is CASSEEWTNTEAFF. CDR3 DNA: TGTGCCAGCAGTGAGGAATGGACGAACACTGAAGCTTTCTTT.

This clone appeared a single time. The CDR3 loop is CASSYGRARNYGYTF. CDR3 in DNA: TGTGCCAGCAGCTACGGCCGGGCACGCAACTATGGCTACACCTTC. This chain connects TRBV7-2 to TRBJ1-2; D unclear. The CDR3 has 15 residues. Germline V gene lookup returns CDR1 SGHTA and CDR2 FQGNSA. The V and J ends lost 4 bases and 2 bases respectively, with 14 bases between them.

This chain joins TRBV11-2 and TRBJ1-1; D is unclear. Germline loops: CDR1 SGHAT, CDR2 FQNNGV. This CDR3 comprises 16 residues. V was cut by 3 bases and J by 5 bases, with 19 bases left in between. Here the CDR3 reads CASSLLGRSGGTEAFF. The CDR3 nucleotides read TGTGCCAGCAGCTTGCTAGGACGGTCGGGAGGGACTGAAGCTTTCTTT.

The chain recombines TRBV6-6 with TRBJ2-5, with TRBD2 identical over 8 bases. V was clipped by 2 bases and J by 2 bases; unmatched bases: 4. The CDR3 runs 15 residues. Germline V gene sequence: CDR1 MNHNY, CDR2 SVGAGI (reference sequence). The CDR3 reads CASSYVAGGQETQYF. CDR3 DNA: TGTGCCAGCAGTTACGTGGCGGGGGGACAAGAGACCCAGTACTTC.

The V call is TRBV7-8, the J call TRBJ2-7; the D is unclear. The CDR3 runs 16 residues. CDR1 is SGHVS and CDR2 is FQNEAQ in the germline V gene. V was trimmed by 0 bases and J by 3 bases, leaving 15 bases between them. The CDR3 bases are TGTGCCAGCAGCTTAGCGGCCACCTCCCCAAGCTACGAGCAGTACTTC. It encodes CASSLAATSPSYEQYF.

The chain couples TRBV6-1 to TRBJ1-4; TRBD1 aligns across 7 bases. CDR3 length: 15 residues. J lost 2 bases, V lost 4 bases, and 4 bases had no gene match. Germline CDR1 is MNHNS and CDR2 is SASEGT. The CDR3 region has the DNA TGTGCCAGCAGTGTCCAGGGGGTTACTAATGAAAAACTGTTTTTT. This sequence encodes CASSVQGVTNEKLFF.

This rearrangement joins TRBV5-6 to TRBJ1-2; 7 nucleotides match TRBD1. The CDR3 runs to 14 residues. CDR1 is SGHDT, CDR2 YYEEEE, per germline. V trimming: 4 bases; J trimming: 1 base; junction bases outside the gene matches: 4. The DNA for the CDR3 is TGTGCCAGCAGCGCAGGGGGACTTAACTATGGCTACACCTTC. It specifies CASSAGGLNYGYTF.

The CDR3 sequence: CSASHLETQYF. DNA of the CDR3: TGCAGTGCTAGTCACTTGGAGACCCAGTACTTC. This chain uses TRBV20-1 with TRBJ2-5; D gene ambiguous. CDR3 length: 11 residues. The germline V gene encodes CDR1 DFQATT and CDR2 SNEGSKA (reference sequence). V was pared by 3 bases and J by 5 bases, with 7 bases between.

V gene TRBV9 combines with J gene TRBJ2-7; D possibly uses TRBD1 or TRBD2 (5 bases each). Germline V lookup: CDR1 SGDLS, CDR2 YYNGEE. The CDR3 covers 14 residues. V was clipped by 5 bases and J by 6 bases, with 18 bases between them. The CDR3: CASSRDRGYGEQYF. The CDR3 nucleotides are TGTGCCAGCAGTAGGGACCGGGGCTACGGCGAGCAGTACTTC.

CDR3 DNA: TGTGCCAGCAAGAAAGGGGACGGCTACACCTTC. Its translation is CASKKGDGYTF. The gene calls are TRBV6-5 and TRBJ1-2; D is perhaps TRBD1 (5 bases). The CDR3 has 11 amino acids. Germline V lookup: CDR1 MNHEY, CDR2 SVGAGI. Trimming removed 7 bases from V and 8 bases from J, with 11 bases in between.

The chain recombines TRBV7-9 with TRBJ1-6, with TRBD1 matching over 7 bases. This CDR3 spans 17 amino acids. Germline CDR1 is SEHNR and CDR2 is FQNEAQ (reference sequence). With V trimmed by 2 bases and J by 6 bases, 10 bases remained unmatched. The CDR3 coding sequence is TGTGCCAGCAGCTTAATGGCAGGGGGTAGGGTTAATTCACCCCTCCACTTT. Its translation: CASSLMAGGRVNSPLHF.

The gene calls are TRBV19 and TRBJ2-7, with D possibly matching TRBD2 (6 bases). Looked up from germline, CDR1 is LNHDA and CDR2 is SQIVND (reference sequence). This CDR3 region has 14 residues. V dropped 6 bases and J dropped 2 bases, with 14 bases sitting between them. CDR3 nucleotides: TGTGCCAGTAGGCCCGGGGGTGGAACCTACGAGCAGTACTTC. It encodes CASRPGGGTYEQYF.

This rearrangement joins TRBV7-2 to TRBJ2-7; D not resolved. V was shortened by 5 bases and J by 3 bases, with 17 bases between the two germline ends. There are 15 residues in the CDR3. Germline-derived CDR1 and CDR2 are SGHTA and FQGNSA. The DNA for the CDR3 is TGTGCCAGCAGCAGAAGTGGTCCGAGAGGCTACGAGCAGTACTTC. Its protein is CASSRSGPRGYEQYF.

V and J are TRBV28 and TRBJ2-1; D possibly matches TRBD1 or TRBD2 (5 bases each). Trimming removed 2 bases at V and 2 bases at J, with 7 bases between. The CDR3 covers 14 residues. Germline V gene lookup returns CDR1 MDHEN and CDR2 SYDVKM. The CDR3 protein is CASSLVGAYNEQFF. CDR3 nucleotide sequence: TGTGCCAGCAGTTTAGTGGGGGCCTACAATGAGCAGTTCTTC.

The V and J genes are TRBV19 and TRBJ1-5; 12 bases fit TRBD1. This CDR3 has 16 residues. V lost 1 base and J lost 7; bases outside the gene matches: 5. Germline V gives CDR1 LNHDA, CDR2 SQIVND (reference sequence). CDR3 coding DNA: TGTGCCAGTAGTATAGGAGGGACAGGGGGCGGGCAGCCCCAGCATTTT. Protein product: CASSIGGTGGGQPQHF.